One T cell receptor (beta chain) is described in this entry. The antigen remains undetermined. The sample comes from a study of monozygotic twins with inflammatory bowel disease. Overall study results and limits: There were differing immunosuppressive treatments, which may have added variability to patient repertoires. TCRbeta inverse Simpson diversity was decreased in IBD patients versus healthy co-twins.

Whole blood, unsorted for T cells, was the source of total RNA. Incorporation of UMIs carrying a 6-nucleotide sample barcode was performed by template switching. Each CDR3 protein gets one entry in TCRdb, which reprocessed the 5' RACE reads and gives no DNA. The specimen's table records over 200,000 distinct CDR3 sequences. Germline V gives CDR1 DFQATT, CDR2 SNEGSKA (reference sequence). The CDR3 has 15 residues. This chain links TRBV20-1 with TRBJ1-1; the D call from TCRdb, TRBD1, cannot be confirmed without DNA. This clonotype originated in a human donor with ulcerative colitis or Crohn's disease, or a healthy co-twin of an affected twin (not recorded which). Sequencing used blood. CDR3 protein: CSASPQTGKNTEAFF.